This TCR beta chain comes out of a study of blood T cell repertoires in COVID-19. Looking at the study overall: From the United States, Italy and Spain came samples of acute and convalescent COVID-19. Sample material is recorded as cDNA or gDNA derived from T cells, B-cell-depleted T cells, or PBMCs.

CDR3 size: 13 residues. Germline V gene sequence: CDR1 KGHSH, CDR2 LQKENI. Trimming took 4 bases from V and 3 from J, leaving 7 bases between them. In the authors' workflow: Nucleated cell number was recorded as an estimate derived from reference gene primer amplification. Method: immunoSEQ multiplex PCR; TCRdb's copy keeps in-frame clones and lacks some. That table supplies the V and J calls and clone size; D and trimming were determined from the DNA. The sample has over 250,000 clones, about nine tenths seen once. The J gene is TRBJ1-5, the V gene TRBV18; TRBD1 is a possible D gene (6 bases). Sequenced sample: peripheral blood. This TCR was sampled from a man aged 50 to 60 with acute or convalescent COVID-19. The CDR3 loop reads CASSRTDNQPQHF. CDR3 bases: TGTGCCAGCTCACGGACAGACAATCAGCCCCAGCATTTT. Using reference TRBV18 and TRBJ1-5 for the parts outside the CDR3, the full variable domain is NAGVMQNPRHLVRRRGQEARLRCSPMKGHSHVYWYRQLPEEGLKFMVYLQKENIIDESGMPKERFSAEFPKEGPSILRIQQVVRGDSAAYFCASSRTDNQPQHFGDGTRLSIL.